Listed below are T cell receptor beta chains from one sample, sequenced in a study of cytomegalovirus exposure and HLA in healthy donors. The assay was immunoSEQ multiplex PCR, and TCRdb's table has in-frame clones only and misses some. The repertoire includes more than 150,000 clones, 82% of them detected once, and 1.5% sits in the top ten. The specimen sequenced was PBMCs. All receptors derive from a man aged 40-49 years in good health and CMV-seronegative. Each CDR3 is given with its conserved first and last residue. Fields, in order: V gene, D gene, J gene, clone size, CDR3 protein, CDR3 DNA. D genes are given only for firm matches. Where a row states a size, it is once, few, many or the class of an expanded clone; other rows omit it.

>TRBV6-5|TRBD1|TRBJ2-7|NA
CASSYSGQSYEQYF
TGTGCCAGCAGTTACTCGGGACAGTCCTACGAGCAGTACTTC
>TRBV9|TRBD2|TRBJ2-3|NA
CASSPYQRTSGETDTQYF
TGTGCCAGCAGCCCTTACCAGAGGACTAGCGGGGAAACAGATACGCAGTATTTT
>TRBV30|NA|TRBJ1-1|NA
CAWSGGPGREAFF
TGTGCCTGGAGTGGGGGACCCGGGAGAGAAGCTTTCTTT
>TRBV2|NA|TRBJ1-3|NA
CASSIRSQSRNTIYF
TGTGCCAGCAGTATCAGGTCCCAGTCCCGAAACACCATATATTTT
>TRBV5-4|TRBD2|TRBJ2-3|NA
CAATSGGAVGSDTQYF
TGTGCCGCGACTAGCGGGGGGGCAGTCGGTTCAGATACGCAGTATTTT
>TRBV6-5|NA|TRBJ2-2|NA
CASSYDSTGELFF
TGTGCCAGCAGTTACGACAGCACCGGGGAGCTGTTTTTT
>TRBV5-1|NA|TRBJ2-7|NA
CASSPGGGGVGEQYF
TGCGCCAGCAGCCCCGGTGGAGGGGGGGTGGGTGAGCAGTACTTC
>TRBV5-6|TRBD2|TRBJ2-1|NA
CASSLALAGGVTNEQFF
TGTGCCAGCAGCTTGGCGTTAGCGGGGGGTGTTACCAATGAGCAGTTCTTC
>TRBV29-1|NA|TRBJ2-1|NA
CSTRGGPGEQFF
TGCAGCACGCGGGGCGGGCCGGGTGAGCAGTTCTTC
>TRBV19|TRBD1|TRBJ1-5|few
CASSPGPTGGYSNQPQHF
TGTGCCAGTAGTCCTGGGCCGACAGGGGGGTATAGCAATCAGCCCCAGCATTTT
>TRBV6-1|NA|TRBJ1-6|NA
CASGQGSNSPLHF
TGTGCCAGCGGCCAGGGTTCTAATTCACCCCTCCACTTT
>TRBV14|NA|TRBJ1-1|NA
CASSPAGTKNTEAFF
TGTGCCAGCAGCCCAGCCGGGACAAAGAACACTGAAGCTTTCTTT
>TRBV30|TRBD1|TRBJ1-5|NA
CAWSDGTGGRPQHF
TGTGCCTGGAGCGACGGGACAGGGGGTCGGCCCCAGCATTTT
>TRBV13|TRBD2|TRBJ2-1|NA
CASSLGGLVRPEQFF
TGTGCCAGCAGCTTAGGTGGACTAGTAAGGCCCGAGCAGTTCTTC
>TRBV4-1|TRBD1|TRBJ1-2|NA
CASSLDRGNYGYTF
TGCGCCAGCAGCCTTGACAGGGGGAACTATGGCTACACCTTC
>TRBV10-3|TRBD1|TRBJ1-6|once
CAIQIDGTENSPLHF
TGTGCCATCCAGATTGACGGGACAGAGAATTCACCCCTCCACTTT
>TRBV5-1|NA|TRBJ2-7|NA
CASSFDFDRAYEQYF
TGCGCCAGCAGCTTCGACTTCGACAGAGCCTACGAGCAGTACTTC
>TRBV2|NA|TRBJ2-5|NA
CASSEGRQETQYF
TGTGCCAGCAGTGAAGGTCGGCAAGAGACCCAGTACTTC
>TRBV30|NA|TRBJ1-1|NA
CAWSPPGLSNTEAFF
TGTGCCTGGAGTCCCCCGGGACTTTCGAACACTGAAGCTTTCTTT
>TRBV15|NA|TRBJ2-7|NA
CATSRDERGYEQYF
TGTGCCACCAGCAGAGATGAACGGGGCTACGAGCAGTACTTC
>TRBV30|NA|TRBJ1-2|few
CAWSVARANYGYTF
TGTGCCTGGAGTGTAGCCAGGGCTAACTATGGCTACACCTTC
>TRBV7-9|NA|TRBJ1-1|NA
CASIKARDTEAFF
TGTGCCAGCATCAAAGCCCGGGACACTGAAGCTTTCTTT
>TRBV9|TRBD2|TRBJ2-1|NA
CASSVLAGGYNEQFF
TGTGCCAGCAGCGTACTAGCGGGGGGTTATAATGAGCAGTTCTTC
>TRBV5-1|NA|TRBJ1-1|NA
CASSLSGYMNTEAFF
TGCGCCAGCAGCTTGTCAGGGTACATGAACACTGAAGCTTTCTTT
>TRBV30|TRBD2|TRBJ2-5|NA
CAWSTGTSGGASETQYF
TGTGCCTGGAGCACCGGGACTAGCGGGGGGGCTTCGGAGACCCAGTACTTC
>TRBV2|TRBD2|TRBJ2-7|NA
CATASGGSYEQYF
TGTGCCACAGCGAGCGGGGGCTCCTACGAGCAGTACTTC
>TRBV2|TRBD1|TRBJ2-2|few
CASSARTGNTGELFF
TGTGCCAGCAGTGCGCGGACAGGAAATACCGGGGAGCTGTTTTTT
>TRBV5-6|NA|TRBJ1-1|NA
CASSLGQFMNTEAFF
TGTGCCAGCAGCTTGGGTCAGTTCATGAACACTGAAGCTTTCTTT
>TRBV4-3|NA|TRBJ2-7|few
CASSQDPNGGPGYF
TGCGCCAGCAGCCAAGATCCTAACGGGGGGCCGGGGTACTTC
>TRBV28|TRBD1|TRBJ2-6|NA
CASSPGTGIFSGANVLTF
TGTGCCAGCAGTCCCGGGACAGGGATCTTCTCTGGGGCCAACGTCCTGACTTTC
>TRBV6-1|TRBD1|TRBJ2-5|NA
CASSEVWGQPQETQYF
TGTGCCAGCAGTGAGGTTTGGGGACAGCCGCAAGAGACCCAGTACTTC
>TRBV5-5|NA|TRBJ2-2|NA
CASSVTANTGELFF
TGTGCCAGCAGCGTGACAGCGAACACCGGGGAGCTGTTTTTT
>TRBV18|TRBD2|TRBJ2-1|NA
CASSPPGSSGRENEQFF
TGTGCCAGCTCACCCCCGGGGTCTAGCGGGAGAGAAAATGAGCAGTTCTTC
>TRBV5-6|TRBD2|TRBJ2-7|NA
CASSRITSGTSYEQYF
TGTGCCAGCAGCCGAATAACTAGCGGGACCTCGTACGAGCAGTACTTC
>TRBV28|TRBD1|TRBJ2-5|NA
CASSPRTGEGIYQYF
TGTGCCAGCAGCCCTCGGACAGGGGAAGGGATATACCAGTACTTC
>TRBV18|NA|TRBJ1-2|few
CASSPNAADGYTF
TGTGCCAGCTCACCCAACGCCGCGGATGGCTACACCTTC
>TRBV6-5|TRBD2|TRBJ2-2|NA
CASGTSGSPGELFF
TGTGCCAGCGGTACTAGCGGGAGTCCCGGGGAGCTGTTTTTT
>TRBV7-9|NA|TRBJ1-6|NA
CASGLRGTQNNSPLHF
TGTGCCAGCGGTTTAAGAGGGACACAAAATAATTCACCCCTCCACTTT
>TRBV28|NA|TRBJ2-2|NA
CASSAGTSNTGELFF
TGTGCCAGCAGCGCCGGGACATCGAACACCGGGGAGCTGTTTTTT
>TRBV9|TRBD2|TRBJ2-7|few
CASSARNSLLADPYEQYF
TGTGCCAGCAGCGCCCGGAATTCGTTACTAGCGGATCCCTACGAGCAGTACTTC
>TRBV4-3|TRBD1|TRBJ1-4|NA
CASSQGEGGEKLFF
TGCGCCAGCAGCCAAGGCGAAGGGGGCGAAAAACTGTTTTTT
>TRBV28|NA|TRBJ1-3|NA
CASRPWGQGGNTIYF
TGTGCCAGCAGGCCCTGGGGGCAAGGTGGAAACACCATATATTTT
>TRBV28|NA|TRBJ1-5|NA
CASSSETVGNQPQHF
TGTGCCAGCAGTTCCGAGACAGTGGGCAATCAGCCCCAGCATTTT